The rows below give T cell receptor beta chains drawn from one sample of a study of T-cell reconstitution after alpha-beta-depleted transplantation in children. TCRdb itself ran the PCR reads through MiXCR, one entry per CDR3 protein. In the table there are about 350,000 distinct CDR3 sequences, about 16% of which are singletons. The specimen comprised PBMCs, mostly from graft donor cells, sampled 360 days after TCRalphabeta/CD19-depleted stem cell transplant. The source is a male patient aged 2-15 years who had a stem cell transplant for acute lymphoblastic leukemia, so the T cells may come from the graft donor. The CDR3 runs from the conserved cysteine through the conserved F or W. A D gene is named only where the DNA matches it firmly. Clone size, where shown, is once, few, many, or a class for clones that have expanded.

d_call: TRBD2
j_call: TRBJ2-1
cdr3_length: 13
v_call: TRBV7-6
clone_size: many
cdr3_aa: CASSLTSVDEQFF
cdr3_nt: TGTGCCAGCAGCTTAACTAGCGTGGATGAGCAGTTCTTC

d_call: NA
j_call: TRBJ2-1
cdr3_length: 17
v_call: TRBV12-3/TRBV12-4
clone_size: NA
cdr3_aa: CASSLGYERMVWNEQFF
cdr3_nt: TGTGCCAGCAGTTTAGGTTACGAGCGGATGGTGTGGAATGAGCAGTTCTTC

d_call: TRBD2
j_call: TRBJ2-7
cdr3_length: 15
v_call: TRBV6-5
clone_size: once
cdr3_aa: CASSYGTSGTYEQYF
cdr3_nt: TGTGCCAGCAGTTACGGGACTAGCGGCACCTACGAGCAGTACTTC

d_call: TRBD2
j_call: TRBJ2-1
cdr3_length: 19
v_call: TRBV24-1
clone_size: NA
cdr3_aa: CATSDRPGTSGSSYNEQFF
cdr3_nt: TGTGCCACCAGTGACCGTCCCGGGACTAGTGGAAGCTCCTACAATGAGCAGTTCTTC

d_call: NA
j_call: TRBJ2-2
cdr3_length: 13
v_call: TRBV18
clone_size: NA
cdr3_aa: CASSPKYTGELFF
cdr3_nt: TGTGCCAGCTCACCGAAGTACACCGGGGAGCTGTTTTTT

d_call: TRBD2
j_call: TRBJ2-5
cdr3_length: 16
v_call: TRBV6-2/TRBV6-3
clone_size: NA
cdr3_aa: CASSYAWTSGRKTQYF
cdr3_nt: TGTGCCAGCAGTTACGCCTGGACTAGCGGACGGAAGACCCAGTACTTC

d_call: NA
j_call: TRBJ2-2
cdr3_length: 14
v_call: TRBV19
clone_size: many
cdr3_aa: CASMRGPYTGELFF
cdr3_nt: TGTGCCAGTATGCGGGGGCCCTACACCGGGGAGCTGTTTTTT

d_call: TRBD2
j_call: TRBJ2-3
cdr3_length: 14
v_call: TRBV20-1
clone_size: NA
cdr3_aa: CSAASGRDTDTQYF
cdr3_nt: TGCAGTGCGGCTAGCGGGAGAGACACAGATACGCAGTATTTT

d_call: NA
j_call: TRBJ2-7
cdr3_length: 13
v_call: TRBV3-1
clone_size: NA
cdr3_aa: CASSRTTNYEQYF
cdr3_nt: TGTGCCAGCAGCCGGACCACTAACTACGAGCAGTACTTC

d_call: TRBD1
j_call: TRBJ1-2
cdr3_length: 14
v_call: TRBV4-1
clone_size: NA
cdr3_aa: CASSPGQSGYGYTF
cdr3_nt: TGCGCCAGCAGCCCGGGACAGAGCGGTTATGGCTACACCTTC

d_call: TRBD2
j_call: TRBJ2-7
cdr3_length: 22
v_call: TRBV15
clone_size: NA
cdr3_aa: CATSRDGGPGLAGGGVSYEQYF
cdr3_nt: TGTGCCACCAGCAGAGATGGCGGACCGGGACTAGCGGGAGGAGGGGTCAGCTACGAGCAGTACTTC

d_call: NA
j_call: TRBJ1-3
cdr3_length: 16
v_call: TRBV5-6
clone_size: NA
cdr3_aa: CASSLNRDASGNTIYF
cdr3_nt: TGTGCCAGCAGCTTGAACAGGGACGCCTCTGGAAACACCATATATTTT

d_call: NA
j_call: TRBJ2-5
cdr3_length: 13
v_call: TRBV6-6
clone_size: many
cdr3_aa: CASSPLWLETQYF
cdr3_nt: TGTGCCAGCAGTCCCCTGTGGCTGGAGACCCAGTACTTC

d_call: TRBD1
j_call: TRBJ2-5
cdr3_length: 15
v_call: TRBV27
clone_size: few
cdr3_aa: CASSLAGQGKETQYF
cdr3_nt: TGTGCCAGCAGTTTAGCTGGACAGGGAAAGGAGACCCAGTACTTC

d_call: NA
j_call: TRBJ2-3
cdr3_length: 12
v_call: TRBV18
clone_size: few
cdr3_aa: CASSPRILTQYF
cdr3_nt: TGTGCCAGCTCTCCCCGTATACTCACGCAGTATTTT

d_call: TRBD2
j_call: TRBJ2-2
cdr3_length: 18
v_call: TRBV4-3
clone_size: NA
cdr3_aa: CASSQEAGLATNTGELFF
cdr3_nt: TGCGCCAGCAGCCAAGAAGCAGGACTAGCGACGAACACCGGGGAGCTGTTTTTT

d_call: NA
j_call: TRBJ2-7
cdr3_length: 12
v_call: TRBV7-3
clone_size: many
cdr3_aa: CASSSLDGRQYF
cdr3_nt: TGTGCCAGCAGCTCCCTAGATGGTCGTCAGTACTTC

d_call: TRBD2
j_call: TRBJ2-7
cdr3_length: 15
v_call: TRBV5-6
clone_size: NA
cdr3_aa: CASSWGPSGYYEQYF
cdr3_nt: TGTGCCAGCAGCTGGGGGCCTAGCGGGTACTACGAGCAGTACTTC

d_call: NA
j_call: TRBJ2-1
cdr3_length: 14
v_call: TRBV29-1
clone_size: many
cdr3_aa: CSVEVLIQYNEQFF
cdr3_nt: TGCAGCGTTGAAGTTCTTATACAGTACAATGAGCAGTTCTTC

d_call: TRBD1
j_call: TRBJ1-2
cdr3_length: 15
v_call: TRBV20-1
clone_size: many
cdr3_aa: CSAGGQRAGNYGYTF
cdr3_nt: TGCAGTGCTGGGGGACAGAGGGCTGGAAACTATGGCTACACCTTC

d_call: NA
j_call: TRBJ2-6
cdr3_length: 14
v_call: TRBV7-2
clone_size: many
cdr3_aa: CASSLNSGANVLTF
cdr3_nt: TGTGCCAGCAGCTTAAACTCTGGGGCCAACGTCCTGACTTTC

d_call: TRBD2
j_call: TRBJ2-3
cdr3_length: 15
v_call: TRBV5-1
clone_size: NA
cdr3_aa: CASSLYSGRTDTQYF
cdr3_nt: TGCGCCAGCAGCTTATATAGCGGGAGGACAGATACGCAGTATTTT

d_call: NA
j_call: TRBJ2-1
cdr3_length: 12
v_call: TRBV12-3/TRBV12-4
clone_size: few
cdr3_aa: CASSPGSVPQFF
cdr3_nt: TGTGCCAGCAGTCCAGGGTCCGTCCCCCAGTTCTTC

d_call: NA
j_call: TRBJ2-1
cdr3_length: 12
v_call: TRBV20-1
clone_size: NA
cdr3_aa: CSARDASSEQFF
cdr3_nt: TGCAGTGCTAGAGATGCAAGTTCTGAGCAGTTCTTC

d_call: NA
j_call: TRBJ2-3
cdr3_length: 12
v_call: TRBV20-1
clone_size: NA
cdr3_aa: CSVTGGPDTQYF
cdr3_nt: TGCAGTGTCACTGGGGGCCCAGATACGCAGTATTTT

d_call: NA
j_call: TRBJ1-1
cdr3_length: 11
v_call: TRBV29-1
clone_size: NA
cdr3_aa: CSSWGDTEAFF
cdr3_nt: TGCAGCTCTTGGGGGGACACTGAAGCTTTCTTT

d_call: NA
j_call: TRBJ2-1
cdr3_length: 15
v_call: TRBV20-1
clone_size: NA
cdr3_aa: CSASLGFFEDNEQFF
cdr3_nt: TGCAGTGCTAGTCTAGGTTTCTTTGAGGACAATGAGCAGTTCTTC

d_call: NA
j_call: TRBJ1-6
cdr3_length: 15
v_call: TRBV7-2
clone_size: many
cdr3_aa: CASSLLGAYNSPLHF
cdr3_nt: TGTGCCAGCAGCTTACTAGGGGCCTATAATTCACCCCTCCACTTT

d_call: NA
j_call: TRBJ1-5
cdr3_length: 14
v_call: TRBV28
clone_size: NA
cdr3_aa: CASSLTWSGQPQHF
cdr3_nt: TGTGCCAGCAGCCTTACTTGGTCGGGTCAGCCCCAGCATTTT

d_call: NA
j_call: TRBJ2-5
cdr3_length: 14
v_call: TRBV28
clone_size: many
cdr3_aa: CASSTEGTPETQYF
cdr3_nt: TGTGCCAGCAGTACTGAGGGAACTCCAGAGACCCAGTACTTC

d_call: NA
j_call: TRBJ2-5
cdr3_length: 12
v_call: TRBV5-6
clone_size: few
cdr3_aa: CASTLDGETQYF
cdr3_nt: TGTGCCAGCACCTTGGACGGAGAGACCCAGTACTTC

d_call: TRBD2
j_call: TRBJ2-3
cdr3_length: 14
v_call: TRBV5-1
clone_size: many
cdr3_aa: CASRAGLSTDTQYF
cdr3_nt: TGCGCCAGTCGAGCGGGACTAAGCACAGATACGCAGTATTTT

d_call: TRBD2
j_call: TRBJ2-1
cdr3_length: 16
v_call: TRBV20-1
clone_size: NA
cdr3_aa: CSAASGLAGLNNEQFF
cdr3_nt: TGCAGTGCTGCCTCGGGACTAGCGGGTCTGAACAATGAGCAGTTCTTC

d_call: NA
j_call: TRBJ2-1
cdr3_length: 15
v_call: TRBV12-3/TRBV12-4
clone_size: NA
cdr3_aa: CASSFRDVSINEQFF
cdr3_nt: TGTGCCAGCAGTTTCCGGGACGTCAGCATCAATGAGCAGTTCTTC

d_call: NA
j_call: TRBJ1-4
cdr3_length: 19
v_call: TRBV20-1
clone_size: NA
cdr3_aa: CSARDPFRVLMKQNEKLFF
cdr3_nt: TGCAGTGCTAGAGATCCTTTCCGGGTACTAATGAAGCAGAATGAAAAACTGTTTTTT

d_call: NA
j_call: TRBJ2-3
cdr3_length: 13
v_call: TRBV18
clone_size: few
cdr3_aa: CASSRHRTDTQYF
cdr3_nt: TGTGCCAGCTCACGACACCGCACAGATACGCAGTATTTT

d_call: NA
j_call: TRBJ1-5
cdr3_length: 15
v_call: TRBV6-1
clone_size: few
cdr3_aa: CASRRKGGFNQPQHF
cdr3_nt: TGTGCCAGCAGACGGAAGGGGGGTTTCAATCAGCCCCAGCATTTT

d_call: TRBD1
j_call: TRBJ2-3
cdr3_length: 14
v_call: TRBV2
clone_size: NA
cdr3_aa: CASKMRQGTDTQYF
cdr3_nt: TGTGCCAGCAAAATGAGACAGGGAACAGATACGCAGTATTTT

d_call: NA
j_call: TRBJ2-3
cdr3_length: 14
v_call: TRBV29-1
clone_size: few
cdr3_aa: CSVEDAADRSLTYF
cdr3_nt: TGCAGCGTTGAAGATGCAGCTGATCGCTCGCTCACGTATTTT

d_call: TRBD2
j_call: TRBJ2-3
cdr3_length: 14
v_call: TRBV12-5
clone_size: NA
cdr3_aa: CASGLGTSSDTQYF
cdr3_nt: TGTGCTAGTGGTTTGGGGACTAGCTCGGATACGCAGTATTTT

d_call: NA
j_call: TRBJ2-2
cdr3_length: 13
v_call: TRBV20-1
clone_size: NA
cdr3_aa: CSAKGTPTGELFF
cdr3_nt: TGCAGTGCGAAAGGGACTCCTACCGGGGAGCTGTTTTTT

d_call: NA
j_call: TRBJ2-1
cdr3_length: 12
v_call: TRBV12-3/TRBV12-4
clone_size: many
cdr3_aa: CASSWEVAEQFF
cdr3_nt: TGTGCCAGCAGCTGGGAAGTCGCTGAGCAGTTCTTC